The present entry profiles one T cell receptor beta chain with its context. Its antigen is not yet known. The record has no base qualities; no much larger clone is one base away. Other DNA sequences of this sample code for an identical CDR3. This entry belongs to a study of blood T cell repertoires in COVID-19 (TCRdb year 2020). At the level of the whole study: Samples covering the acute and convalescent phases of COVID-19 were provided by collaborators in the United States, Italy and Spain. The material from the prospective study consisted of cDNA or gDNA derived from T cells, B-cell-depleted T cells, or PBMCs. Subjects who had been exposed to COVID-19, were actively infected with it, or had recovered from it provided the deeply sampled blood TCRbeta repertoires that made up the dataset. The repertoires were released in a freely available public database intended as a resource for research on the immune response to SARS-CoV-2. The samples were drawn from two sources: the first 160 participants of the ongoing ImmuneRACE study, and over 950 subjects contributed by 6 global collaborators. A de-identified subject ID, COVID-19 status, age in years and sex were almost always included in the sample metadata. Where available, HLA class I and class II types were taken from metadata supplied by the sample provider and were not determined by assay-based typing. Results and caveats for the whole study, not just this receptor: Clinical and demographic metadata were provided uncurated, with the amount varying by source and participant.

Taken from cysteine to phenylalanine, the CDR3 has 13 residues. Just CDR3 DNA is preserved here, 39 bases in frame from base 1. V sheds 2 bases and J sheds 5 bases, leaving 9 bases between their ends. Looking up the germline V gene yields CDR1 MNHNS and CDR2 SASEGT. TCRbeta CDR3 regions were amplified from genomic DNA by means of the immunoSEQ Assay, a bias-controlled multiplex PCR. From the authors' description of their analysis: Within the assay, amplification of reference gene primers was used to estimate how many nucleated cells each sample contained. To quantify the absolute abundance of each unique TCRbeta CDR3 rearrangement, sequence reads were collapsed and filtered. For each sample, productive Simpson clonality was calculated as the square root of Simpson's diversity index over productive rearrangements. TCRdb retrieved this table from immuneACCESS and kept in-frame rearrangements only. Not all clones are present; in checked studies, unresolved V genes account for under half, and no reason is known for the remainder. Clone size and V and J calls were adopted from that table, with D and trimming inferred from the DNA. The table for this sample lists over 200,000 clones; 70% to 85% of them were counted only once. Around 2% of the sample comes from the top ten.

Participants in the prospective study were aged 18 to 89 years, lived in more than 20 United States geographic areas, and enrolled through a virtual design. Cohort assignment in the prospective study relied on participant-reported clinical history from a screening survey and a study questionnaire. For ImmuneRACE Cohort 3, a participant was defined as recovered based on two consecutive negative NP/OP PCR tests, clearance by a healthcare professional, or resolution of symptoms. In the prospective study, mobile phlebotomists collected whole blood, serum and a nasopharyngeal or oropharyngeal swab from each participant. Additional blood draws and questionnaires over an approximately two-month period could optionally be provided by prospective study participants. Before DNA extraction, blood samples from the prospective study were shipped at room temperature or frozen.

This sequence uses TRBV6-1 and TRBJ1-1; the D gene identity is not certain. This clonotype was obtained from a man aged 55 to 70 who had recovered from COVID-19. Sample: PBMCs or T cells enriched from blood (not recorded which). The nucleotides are TGTGCCAGCAGTGAAACCCGAGGGACTGAAGCTTTCTTT. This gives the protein CASSETRGTEAFF.